The 27 T cell receptor beta chains given below trace back to one sample, sequenced in a study of cytomegalovirus exposure and HLA in healthy donors. 13 Jbeta primers and 60 Vbeta primers were used for the PCR. Libraries were prepared by immunoSEQ multiplex PCR; TCRdb keeps only in-frame clonotypes and omits some of them. The repertoire consists of approximately 76,000 clones, with around 80% occurring once and the leading ten covering 2.5%. The specimen was PBMCs. The origin of the receptors is a man aged 25-45 years in good health and CMV-seronegative.

V is TRBV9 and J is TRBJ2-6, with TRBD1 identical over 7 bases. After removal of 4 bases from V and 0 bases from J, the junction contained 7 bases not matched to a gene. Germline-derived CDR1 and CDR2 are SGDLS and YYNGEE. This CDR3 spans 17 amino acids. CDR3 nucleotides: TGTGCCAGCAGCAGGACAGGCCAAAGCTCTGGGGCCAACGTCCTGACTTTC. Translating gives CASSRTGQSSGANVLTF.

The chain recombines TRBV2 with TRBJ1-5; TRBD1 agrees at 8 bases. The ends lost 3 bases at V and 7 bases at J; junction bases unmatched: 5. This CDR3 has 14 amino acids. Per the germline V gene, CDR1 is SNHLY and CDR2 is FYNNEI. CDR3 sequence: CASSEDRVRQPQHF. The CDR3 DNA reads as TGTGCCAGCAGTGAGGACAGGGTGAGACAGCCCCAGCATTTT.

This chain links TRBV30 with TRBJ2-2; D is unresolved. The germline CDR1 and CDR2 sequences are GTSNPN and SVGIG (reference sequence). Trimming stripped 2 bases from V and 3 bases from J, with 7 bases between. This CDR3 spans 13 amino acids. The CDR3 sequence: CAWSLLDTGELFF. The CDR3 coding sequence is TGTGCCTGGAGTCTGTTAGACACCGGGGAGCTGTTTTTT. Together with reference TRBV30 and TRBJ2-2, the CDR3 gives the full variable domain: SQTIHQWPATLVQPVGSPLSLECTVEGTSNPNLYWYRQAAGRGLQLLFYSVGIGQISSEVPQNLSASRPQDRQFILSSKKLLLSDSGFYLCAWSLLDTGELFFGEGSRLTVL.

This chain joins TRBV5-1 and TRBJ2-5; D not certain. The CDR3 spans 13 residues. Trimming cost V 0 bases and J 4 bases, with 7 bases left between them. Germline CDR1 SGHRS, CDR2 YFSETQ. The CDR3 spells CASSLGASETQYF. CDR3 sequence (DNA): TGCGCCAGCAGCTTGGGGGCTTCAGAGACCCAGTACTTC.

The V and J genes are TRBV7-2 and TRBJ1-1; no clear D gene. The CDR3 covers 13 residues. V was clipped by 1 base and J by 8 bases, with 11 bases between them. CDR1 and CDR2 from the germline V gene are SGHTA and FQGNSA. CDR3 region: CASSLGTSPEAFF. Written as DNA, the CDR3 is TGTGCCAGCAGCTTAGGAACAAGTCCCGAAGCTTTCTTT.

V is TRBV5-1 and J is TRBJ1-5; no definite D call. V was shortened by 0 bases and J by 7 bases, with 8 bases between the two germline ends. Germline V gene lookup returns CDR1 SGHRS and CDR2 YFSETQ. CDR3 length: 13 amino acids. CDR3 nucleotides: TGCGCCAGCAGCTTGGGGGCGGGCCAGCCCCAGCATTTT. It is translated as CASSLGAGQPQHF.

In DNA, the CDR3 is TGTGCCAGCAGCCGGGACAGCGCCTACAATGAGCAGTTCTTC. Its protein product is CASSRDSAYNEQFF. The rearrangement joins TRBV9 to TRBJ2-1; TRBD1 matches 7 bases. CDR3 length: 14 residues. Germline CDR1 SGDLS, CDR2 YYNGEE. V was pared by 4 bases and J by 2 bases, with 3 bases of the junction left unmatched.

The J gene is TRBJ2-5, the V gene TRBV6-5; 7 bases are shared with TRBD1. The end of the DNA aligns better with TRBJ2-7, so the J call may be wrong. Germline V CDR1 and CDR2: MNHEY, SVGAGI. The CDR3 has 14 amino acids. CDR3 nucleotides: TGTGCCACAGGGGGACACCCGCTCTCCTACGAGCAGTACTTC. It specifies CATGGHPLSYEQYF.

J is TRBJ1-1 and V is TRBV30; 8 bases are a match to TRBD1. Losses at the gene ends were 6 bases for V and 5 bases for J; bases not matched to a gene: 14. From germline, CDR1 is GTSNPN and CDR2 SVGIG (reference sequence). The CDR3 runs to 15 residues. The CDR3 coding sequence is TGTGCCTGCATCCCGGGACAGGTCAGGCGGACTGAAGCTTTCTTT. Its translation: CACIPGQVRRTEAFF.

This chain uses TRBV29-1 with TRBJ1-2; 11 positions match TRBD1. Germline V gene sequence: CDR1 SQVTM, CDR2 ANQGSEA. J was trimmed by 5 bases and V by 7 bases; bases with no gene match: 6. There are 13 residues in the CDR3. The CDR3 loop is CSGDRGVGYGYTF. Written as DNA, the CDR3 is TGCAGCGGGGACAGGGGGGTTGGGTATGGCTACACCTTC.

This clone was counted a single time. The chain recombines TRBV27 with TRBJ1-1; D may be TRBD1 (6 bases). The CDR3 has 13 amino acids. The germline V and J ends were trimmed by 2 bases and 5 bases, with 9 bases remaining between them. Germline V CDR1 and CDR2: MNHEY, SMNVEV (reference sequence). CDR3 DNA sequence: TGTGCCAGCAGTTTAAGGGGGGGGACTGAAGCTTTCTTT. Its protein product is CASSLRGGTEAFF.

The chain uses TRBV29-1 and TRBJ2-3; D possibly corresponds to TRBD2 (6 bases). The CDR3 loop spans 14 amino acids. Germline loops: CDR1 SQVTM, CDR2 ANQGSEA. Trimming cost V 2 bases and J 4 bases, with 13 bases left between them. CDR3: CSVERGGAPDTQYF. CDR3 DNA sequence: TGCAGCGTTGAAAGAGGCGGGGCTCCAGATACGCAGTATTTT.

V is TRBV25-1 and J is TRBJ1-2, with 10 positions matching TRBD1. The CDR3 length is 14 residues. Trimming cost V 9 bases and J 5 bases; bases outside gene matches: 9. Germline CDR1 and CDR2: MGHDK and SYGVNS. CDR3 DNA sequence: TGTGCCAGTGTACCGGGACAGGGGAATTATGGCTACACCTTC. This codes for CASVPGQGNYGYTF.

This sequence joins TRBV6-1 and TRBJ2-7, with 11 nucleotides matching TRBD2. Germline loops: CDR1 MNHNS, CDR2 SASEGT. J gave up 7 bases and V 4 bases, and 12 bases lay outside the gene matches. This CDR3 has 16 amino acids. The CDR3 sequence is CASSVLAGDTVREQYF. CDR3 in DNA: TGTGCCAGCAGTGTACTAGCGGGAGATACGGTAAGAGAGCAGTACTTC.

This chain connects TRBV11-2 to TRBJ1-3; unclear D gene. Germline V gene sequence: CDR1 SGHAT, CDR2 FQNNGV. This CDR3 is 13 amino acids long. The V end lost 5 bases, the J end lost 7 bases, and 12 bases lay between the germline ends. Here the CDR3 DNA reads TGTGCCAGCAGCAGAGTAAATGAGAACACCATATATTTT. Its translation is CASSRVNENTIYF.

The chain combines TRBV7-9 with TRBJ2-5, with a weak D call TRBD2 (6 bases). CDR3 length: 12 residues. Germline V gene data show CDR1 as SEHNR and CDR2 as FQNEAQ (reference sequence). The V gene lost 4 bases and the J gene lost 11 bases, with 14 bases spanning the gap. The CDR3 bases are TGTGCCAGCAGCTGGATGACGGGGGAGCAGTACTTC. Its protein is CASSWMTGEQYF.

The chain employs TRBV5-4 and TRBJ1-1, with D possibly TRBD1 on 5 matching bases. This CDR3 spans 13 amino acids. The V and J ends lost 5 bases and 0 bases respectively, with 8 bases between them. The germline V gene has CDR1 SGHNT and CDR2 YYREEE (reference sequence). CDR3 sequence reads: CASRPDMNTEAFF. CDR3 nucleotide sequence: TGTGCCAGCAGGCCGGACATGAACACTGAAGCTTTCTTT.

The chain recombines TRBV11-2 with TRBJ2-3, with D possibly TRBD2 on 6 matching bases. The germline CDR1 and CDR2 sequences are SGHAT and FQNNGV. The ends were cut back, 1 base at V and 0 bases at J, with 8 bases in the middle. CDR3 length: 15 residues. The CDR3 sequence: CASSLVGGSTDTQYF. The CDR3 nucleotides are TGTGCCAGCAGCTTAGTCGGGGGTAGCACAGATACGCAGTATTTT.

The chain uses TRBV5-1 and TRBJ2-5, with 13 bases that match TRBD2. The CDR3 length is 16 residues. Germline V gene lookup returns CDR1 SGHRS and CDR2 YFSETQ. The ends lost 4 bases at V and 11 bases at J; junction bases unmatched: 14. The CDR3, as DNA: TGCGCCAGCAGCCCTGGACTAGCGGGAGTTTATGGGGAGCAGTACTTC. Translation: CASSPGLAGVYGEQYF.

The gene calls are TRBV25-1 and TRBJ1-1; 8 bases agree with TRBD1. Trimming at V came to 7 bases and at J to 1 base, leaving 5 bases not matched to a gene. Per the germline V gene, CDR1 is MGHDK and CDR2 is SYGVNS. The CDR3 has 14 residues. CDR3 nucleotides: TGTGCCAGCAAATTCGGACAGGGGAACACTGAAGCTTTCTTT. Translating gives CASKFGQGNTEAFF.

The J gene is TRBJ1-1, the V gene TRBV7-9; no clear D gene. The CDR3 covers 15 residues. The V and J ends lost 1 base and 0 bases respectively, with 9 bases between them. Germline values: CDR1 SEHNR, CDR2 FQNEAQ (reference sequence). The CDR3 DNA sequence: TGTGCCAGCAGCTTAGACAGCCCCCTGAACACTGAAGCTTTCTTT. Encoded protein: CASSLDSPLNTEAFF.

V is TRBV30 and J is TRBJ1-5; D is unresolved. In germline, CDR1 is GTSNPN, CDR2 SVGIG (reference sequence). CDR3 length: 14 amino acids. Trimming took off 3 bases at V and 1 base at J, with 10 bases between the two ends. As DNA, the CDR3 is TGTGCCTGGAGCGGGTATAGCAGCAATCAGCCCCAGCATTTT. This sequence encodes CAWSGYSSNQPQHF. Complete variable domain (other parts from reference TRBV30 and TRBJ1-5): SQTIHQWPATLVQPVGSPLSLECTVEGTSNPNLYWYRQAAGRGLQLLFYSVGIGQISSEVPQNLSASRPQDRQFILSSKKLLLSDSGFYLCAWSGYSSNQPQHFGDGTRLSIL.

This clone came up a few times. This chain joins TRBV7-9 and TRBJ1-1, with D tentatively TRBD1 (5 bases). V was clipped by 5 bases and J by 6 bases, with 16 bases between them. CDR3 length: 14 residues. Germline CDR1 SEHNR, CDR2 FQNEAQ (reference sequence). The CDR3 sequence is CASSPKGPLAEAFF. The CDR3 nucleotides are TGTGCCAGCAGCCCTAAGGGGCCCCTCGCTGAAGCTTTCTTT. The whole variable domain, filled in from reference TRBV7-9 and TRBJ1-1, reads DTGVSQNPRHKITKRGQNVTFRCDPISEHNRLYWYRQTLGQGPEFLTYFQNEAQLEKSRLLSDRFSAERPKGSFSTLEIQRTEQGDSAMYLCASSPKGPLAEAFFGQGTRLTVV.

The chain combines TRBV5-6 with TRBJ2-5; D might be TRBD1 (5 bases). Near its end, the DNA agrees better with TRBJ2-7, so the J call may be wrong. The CDR3 is 15 amino acids. Germline CDR1 SGHDT, CDR2 YYEEEE. CDR3 loop: CASRLRIGAGYEQYF. In nucleotides, the CDR3 is TGTGCCAGCAGGTTGCGTATAGGGGCAGGGTACGAGCAGTACTTC.

The rearrangement joins TRBV28 to TRBJ1-5, with TRBD1 identical over 7 bases. Germline values: CDR1 MDHEN, CDR2 SYDVKM. This CDR3 spans 16 amino acids. The junction had 10 bases not matched to a gene; V was cut back by 7 bases and J by 1 base. For the CDR3, the DNA is TGTGCCAGCATGGGGGGCGCAGGGGGGAGCAATCAGCCCCAGCATTTT. It specifies CASMGGAGGSNQPQHF.

V gene TRBV12-5 combines with J gene TRBJ1-5, with 7 bases fitting TRBD1. The CDR3 consists of 15 residues. V shed 1 base, J shed 6 bases, and the junction held 6 bases outside the gene matches. Germline CDR1 LGHNT, CDR2 FRNRAP. As DNA, the CDR3 is TGTGCTAGTGGTTTGGGACAGGGTCGCACTCAGCCCCAGCATTTT. Amino acid sequence: CASGLGQGRTQPQHF.

This clone was counted only a few times. The chain couples TRBV5-1 to TRBJ1-2; no clear D. V was clipped by 0 bases and J by 7 bases, with 13 bases between them. This CDR3 has 14 residues. CDR1 and CDR2 from the germline V gene are SGHRS and YFSETQ. This CDR3 is CASSLDSPFGGYTF. CDR3 nucleotide sequence: TGCGCCAGCAGCTTGGACAGTCCCTTCGGTGGCTACACCTTC.